This entry lists 27 T cell receptor beta chains sequenced from one sample in a study of Ad26.COV2.S vaccination and SARS-CoV-2 variants. The sample's treatment: around 19 received Ad26.COV2.S at low or high dose, single or two shots; about 5 received placebo; per-sample allocation not given. Each sample was drawn 63 days after the first injection (of vaccine or placebo). Measured with immunoSEQ multiplex PCR; TCRdb has only the in-frame clones, and not every one. The repertoire holds a few hundred thousand clones, around nine tenths seen once, with under 2% in the top ten. Sequencing was performed on peripheral blood, taken in a trial of Ad26.COV2.S vaccine versus placebo. These receptors were taken from a person aged 18-65 years who received the Ad26.COV2.S COVID-19 vaccine or a placebo.

This rearrangement joins TRBV28 to TRBJ2-7; no clear D. CDR1 and CDR2 from the germline V gene are MDHEN and SYDVKM. Trimming left V 5 bases short and J 9 bases short, with 20 bases between. The CDR3 extends over 14 amino acids. CDR3 amino acids: CASSPVVTLRGQYF. Written as DNA, the CDR3 is TGTGCCAGCAGTCCAGTCGTGACCCTACGAGGGCAGTACTTC.

V and J are TRBV4-1 and TRBJ2-7; 14 bases match TRBD2. Germline CDR1 reads MGHRA; CDR2 reads YSYEKL. V shed 3 bases, J shed 5 bases, and the junction held 6 bases outside the gene matches. This CDR3 contains 16 residues. CDR3 sequence reads: CASSQRLAGGVHEQYF. The CDR3 DNA reads TGCGCCAGCAGCCAGCGACTAGCGGGAGGGGTCCACGAGCAGTACTTC.

This sequence joins TRBV7-2 and TRBJ2-3, with 8 nucleotides matching TRBD2. Losses at the gene ends were 5 bases for V and 6 bases for J; bases not matched to a gene: 16. The CDR3 is 17 amino acids. Germline V gives CDR1 SGHTA, CDR2 FQGNSA. CDR3 residues: CASSRGRGREEADTQYF. In DNA form, the CDR3 reads TGTGCCAGCAGCCGGGGGAGAGGGCGGGAGGAGGCTGATACGCAGTATTTT.

This clone has a handful of counts. This chain connects TRBV14 to TRBJ1-1, with D maybe TRBD1 (5 bases). Trimming removed 4 bases at V and 5 bases at J, with 14 bases between. This CDR3 has 14 amino acids. Per the germline V gene, CDR1 is SGHDN and CDR2 is FVKESK. CDR3 nucleotides: TGTGCCAGCAGCCTGGGAGGGGCGCGTACTGAAGCTTTCTTT. Translated, it gives CASSLGGARTEAFF.

The rearrangement uses TRBV15 and TRBJ2-7, with D perhaps matching TRBD1 (5 bases). Per germline, CDR1 LNHNV and CDR2 YYDKDF (reference sequence). V was trimmed by 1 base and J by 0 bases, leaving 13 bases between them. This CDR3 region has 16 residues. The CDR3 loop reads CATSRGLQGGSYEQYF. In nucleotides, the CDR3 is TGTGCCACCAGCAGAGGACTGCAGGGCGGCTCCTACGAGCAGTACTTC.

The chain carries TRBV18 and TRBJ1-2; D is unresolved. Trimming took 0 bases from V and 6 from J, leaving 8 bases between them. Germline-derived CDR1 and CDR2 are KGHSH and LQKENI. The CDR3 spans 13 residues. The CDR3 loop is CASSPPTRDGYTF. The CDR3 nucleotides are TGTGCCAGCTCACCACCGACAAGGGATGGCTACACCTTC. The full variable domain, rest sourced from reference TRBV18 and TRBJ1-2, is NAGVMQNPRHLVRRRGQEARLRCSPMKGHSHVYWYRQLPEEGLKFMVYLQKENIIDESGMPKERFSAEFPKEGPSILRIQQVVRGDSAAYFCASSPPTRDGYTFGSGTRLTVV.

The chain joins TRBV11-2 to TRBJ1-1; no clear D gene. Trimming shortened V by 3 bases and J by 8 bases, and 13 bases separated the two germline ends. The CDR3 loop spans 13 amino acids. The germline V gene encodes CDR1 SGHAT and CDR2 FQNNGV. The CDR3 sequence: CASSFRVNGEAFF. In DNA, the CDR3 is TGTGCCAGCAGCTTTCGGGTTAACGGCGAAGCTTTCTTT.

V and J are TRBV5-1 and TRBJ1-1, with TRBD1 identical over 7 bases. Germline CDR1 SGHRS, CDR2 YFSETQ. The CDR3 runs 15 residues. With 3 bases clipped from V and 3 bases from J, the junction kept 8 bases outside the gene matches. CDR3 region: CASSSEGAPDTEAFF. CDR3 DNA: TGCGCCAGCAGCTCAGAGGGGGCGCCGGACACTGAAGCTTTCTTT.

J is TRBJ2-1 and V is TRBV9; 7 nucleotides line up with TRBD2. This CDR3 is built from 15 residues. Germline V gene lookup returns CDR1 SGDLS and CDR2 YYNGEE. With 0 bases clipped from V and 5 bases from J, the junction kept 5 bases outside the gene matches. CDR3 in DNA: TGTGCCAGCAGCGTAGGAAGCGGGATCAACAATGAGCAGTTCTTC. Amino acids: CASSVGSGINNEQFF.

The chain employs TRBV6-5 and TRBJ2-2; D could derive from TRBD1 or TRBD2 (6 bases each). Germline V gene data show CDR1 as MNHEY and CDR2 as SVGAGI. The ends were cut back, 6 bases at V and 0 bases at J, with 11 bases in the middle. The CDR3 is 15 amino acids. The chain's CDR3 is CASSKEGANTGELFF. CDR3 DNA sequence: TGTGCCAGCAGCAAGGAGGGGGCGAACACCGGGGAGCTGTTTTTT.

The rearrangement joins TRBV7-8 to TRBJ2-7; D is possibly TRBD1 or TRBD2 (5 bases each). The CDR3 loop spans 13 amino acids. V was trimmed by 5 bases and J by 7 bases, leaving 15 bases between them. Germline V gene data show CDR1 as SGHVS and CDR2 as FQNEAQ. CDR3 sequence: CASSLGPRREQYF. CDR3 coding DNA: TGTGCCAGCAGCCTGGGACCTAGAAGGGAGCAGTACTTC.

V usage is TRBV19 and J usage is TRBJ1-4; 7 bases align to TRBD1. CDR3 length equals 14 residues. Germline CDR1 and CDR2: LNHDA and SQIVND (reference sequence). Germline trimming cut 4 bases from V and 8 bases from J; bases unmatched to any gene: 7. The DNA of the CDR3 is TGTGCCAGTAGTACCACGGGACAGAGGGAAAAACTGTTTTTT. Residues: CASSTTGQREKLFF. The entire variable domain, with the rest obtained from reference TRBV19 and TRBJ1-4, is as follows: DGGITQSPKYLFRKEGQNVTLSCEQNLNHDAMYWYRQDPGQGLRLIYYSQIVNDFQKGDIAEGYSVSREKKESFPLTVTSAQKNPTAFYLCASSTTGQREKLFFGSGTQLSVL.

The rearrangement uses TRBV29-1 and TRBJ2-3; D might be TRBD1 or TRBD2, each matching 6 bases. CDR1 is SQVTM, CDR2 ANQGSEA, per germline. This CDR3 has 16 amino acids. Trimming took off 4 bases at V and 2 bases at J, with 19 bases between the two ends. The CDR3 DNA reads as TGCAGCGTTGGGGCCGGGGGCAGTCCACCCACAGATACGCAGTATTTT. Its protein is CSVGAGGSPPTDTQYF.

The chain has TRBV9 and TRBJ1-2; D is ambiguous. V was pared by 0 bases and J by 8 bases, with 17 bases between. The CDR3 spans 15 residues. CDR1 is SGDLS and CDR2 is YYNGEE in the germline V gene. CDR3 protein: CASSVGPDTPGGYTF. The CDR3 bases are TGTGCCAGCAGCGTAGGCCCCGACACCCCGGGGGGCTACACCTTC.

The chain is built from TRBV6-6 and TRBJ2-4; D not resolved. V shed 6 bases and J shed 5 bases, with 11 bases lying between them. CDR1 and CDR2 from the germline V gene are MNHNY and SVGAGI (reference sequence). This CDR3 spans 13 amino acids. The CDR3 DNA follows: TGTGCCAGCAGCGCCACCGGAGAAAACATTCAGTACTTC. It translates to CASSATGENIQYF.

J is TRBJ2-7 and V is TRBV29-1; TRBD2 matches 9 bases. From germline, CDR1 is SQVTM and CDR2 ANQGSEA. The junction had 3 bases not matched to a gene; V was cut back by 7 bases and J by 5 bases. The CDR3 runs to 11 residues. The CDR3 loop reads CSAAGGDEQYF. The CDR3 DNA reads as TGCAGCGCAGCGGGAGGAGACGAGCAGTACTTC.

The gene calls are TRBV5-1 and TRBJ2-7; 7 bases agree with TRBD1. The junction had 11 bases not matched to a gene; V was cut back by 4 bases and J by 7 bases. The germline V gene has CDR1 SGHRS and CDR2 YFSETQ. The CDR3 runs to 14 residues. CDR3: CASSPEGARREQYF. The CDR3 nucleotides are TGCGCCAGCAGCCCTGAGGGGGCCCGGAGAGAGCAGTACTTC.

A single count supports this clone. The chain joins TRBV9 to TRBJ2-3, with D tentatively TRBD2 (6 bases). V was cut by 3 bases and J by 9 bases, with 17 bases left in between. CDR1 and CDR2 (germline): SGDLS, YYNGEE. CDR3 size: 14 residues. CDR3 DNA sequence: TGTGCCAGCAGCGAGCTGCAATCGGGAGCCACGCAGTATTTT. This encodes CASSELQSGATQYF. The whole variable domain, remainder taken from reference TRBV9 and TRBJ2-3, is DSGVTQTPKHLITATGQRVTLRCSPRSGDLSVYWYQQSLDQGLQFLIQYYNGEERAKGNILERFSAQQFPDLHSELNLSSLELGDSALYFCASSELQSGATQYFGPGTRLTVL.

CDR3: CASTASGSGTDTQYF. The CDR3 DNA sequence: TGTGCCAGTACCGCCAGCGGGAGCGGGACAGATACGCAGTATTTT. The V and J genes are TRBV19 and TRBJ2-3, with 8 bases aligning to TRBD2. CDR3 length equals 15 residues. J lost 3 bases, V lost 7 bases, and 9 bases had no gene match. Germline CDR1 is LNHDA and CDR2 is SQIVND (reference sequence).

The chain couples TRBV10-1 to TRBJ2-7; D not certain. The V and J ends lost 3 bases and 10 bases respectively, with 13 bases between them. This CDR3 has 12 residues. Germline V gene lookup returns CDR1 WNHNN and CDR2 SYGVQD (reference sequence). CDR3 nucleotide sequence: TGCGCCAGCAGTGATGCACTAAGGTACCAGTACTTC. Translated: CASSDALRYQYF.

The rearrangement uses TRBV7-8 and TRBJ2-5, with D possibly being TRBD1 (6 bases). CDR1 is SGHVS, CDR2 FQNEAQ, per germline. Trimming took 3 bases from V and 0 from J, leaving 14 bases between them. This CDR3 comprises 16 residues. CDR3 region: CASSLTGTLYQETQYF. The DNA of the CDR3 is TGTGCCAGCAGCTTGACCGGGACACTTTACCAAGAGACCCAGTACTTC.

This clone has a single count. The chain has TRBV3-1 (or the pseudogene TRBV3-2) and TRBJ2-3; D unclear. Per the germline V gene, CDR1 is LGHDT and CDR2 is YNNKEL (reference sequence). The CDR3 spans 14 residues. The germline V and J ends were trimmed by 0 bases and 10 bases, with 14 bases remaining between them. CDR3 DNA sequence: TGTGCCAGCAGCCAAGAGGGCCCCGGTCGGCCGCAGTATTTT. Translation gives CASSQEGPGRPQYF.

The gene calls are TRBV3-1 (or the pseudogene TRBV3-2) and TRBJ2-7, with 8 bases aligning to TRBD2. With 3 bases clipped from V and 1 base from J, the junction kept 8 bases outside the gene matches. CDR1 is LGHDT and CDR2 is YNNKEL in the germline V gene (reference sequence). The CDR3 contains 16 residues. The CDR3 DNA reads as TGTGCCAGCAGCCATCCCAGCGGGAGAATATCCTACGAGCAGTACTTC. Translation: CASSHPSGRISYEQYF.

The genes are TRBV3-1 (or the pseudogene TRBV3-2) and TRBJ2-3; tentatively, D is TRBD2 (6 bases). This CDR3 has 16 residues. Trimming removed 0 bases from V and 0 bases from J, with 10 bases in between. CDR1 and CDR2 from the germline V gene are LGHDT and YNNKEL (reference sequence). The CDR3 DNA is TGTGCCAGCAGCCAAGATTTTGGGACTAGCACAGATACGCAGTATTTT. Amino acids: CASSQDFGTSTDTQYF.

The chain employs TRBV11-2 and TRBJ2-5; D may be TRBD2 (6 bases). V gave up 5 bases and J gave up 5 bases, with 12 bases separating them. The CDR3 has 13 amino acids. Germline loops: CDR1 SGHAT, CDR2 FQNNGV. The CDR3: CASSAGAGETQYF. The CDR3 DNA reads TGTGCCAGCAGCGCCGGGGCGGGGGAGACCCAGTACTTC.

This chain joins TRBV24-1 and TRBJ1-2, with 9 nucleotides matching TRBD1. The J segment lost 0 bases and the V segment lost 4 bases, leaving 8 bases of the junction unmatched. There are 17 residues in the CDR3. Per germline, CDR1 KGHDR and CDR2 SFDVKD. CDR3 sequence: CATSESGGTGPNYGYTF. DNA for the CDR3: TGTGCCACCAGTGAATCAGGGGGGACAGGGCCTAACTATGGCTACACCTTC.

V usage is TRBV6-1 and J usage is TRBJ1-2; D gene uncertain. The CDR3 has 13 amino acids. The V gene's germline CDR1 is MNHNS and CDR2 SASEGT. V lost 0 bases to trimming and J lost 5 bases, with 7 bases between them. The CDR3 DNA sequence: TGTGCCAGCAGTGAAGCGGCAGTTTATGGCTACACCTTC. This codes for CASSEAAVYGYTF.